This entry concerns a single T cell receptor (beta chain). The sample holds many counts of this clonotype. The specificity of this receptor is unknown. The input lacks base qualities; no much larger clone sits a single base away. The time point label here, explained by the study, means: after trial treatment. The sample's treatment or condition label, decoded: LDRT plus nivolumab, ipilimumab, low-dose cyclophosphamide and aspirin (RACIN trial). The donors took part in RACIN, a single-arm, phase I, dose-escalation trial that combined nivolumab, ipilimumab, aspirin, low-dose cyclophosphamide and low-dose radiotherapy. Patients were eligible if they had advanced solid tumors that were TIL-negative. Sequencing relied on an Illumina HiSeq 2500. To make first-strand cDNA, Superscript III was used along with a set of TRAV- and TRBV-specific primers so that both the TCRalpha and TCRbeta chains were covered. A roughly 19-cycle PCR with Phusion amplified the TCRs, pairing a constant-region primer with the adapter that was attached to the V primers. Amplification of the isolated mRNA was done with the MessageAmp II aRNA Amplification Kit, which involved an approximately 15-hour in vitro transcription at 37 degrees C. The Dynabeads mRNA DIRECT Purification Kit was used to isolate mRNA for TCR sequencing. A second roughly 27-cycle Phusion PCR added indexed Illumina adapters, and products were purified with AMPure XP beads. Regarding the original processing steps: Custom Perl scripts were used to pool TCR sequences that encoded the same protein, to remove out-of-frame sequences, and to calculate the abundance of each clonotype. Any TCR sequence backed by just one read was left out of the analysis. Repertoire metrics included Shannon entropy, Gini index, clonality, richness, and frequency of TCRs shared between repertoires. TCRdb itself trimmed the public reads at Q25 with fastp, ran MiXCR and retained productive beta chains. Rows are unified per CDR3 protein, each entry keeping the most common DNA and genes. These V and J calls rely on TCRdb rather than the paper's analysis. This sample gives 100,000 or so distinct CDR3 sequences in total; under 25% of them show up just once. The ten top clones hold over 4% of the sample.

The CDR3 covers 14 residues, taking in both the cysteine and the phenylalanine. Only the CDR3 region is kept as DNA, spanning 42 bases read in frame from base 1. V lost 3 bases and J lost 7 bases; the stretch between them is 13 bases long. Per the germline V gene (reference sequence), DFQATT is the CDR1 and SNEGSKA is the CDR2. These data come from a study of low-dose radiotherapy and immunotherapy resistance in tumors (dated by TCRdb to about 2022). General notes on the study: In Cohort 1, 0.5 Gy per fraction was delivered every 2 weeks, and a total PTV dose of 6.5 Gy was prescribed. Cohort 2 received 1 Gy per fraction every two weeks, with a total of 13 Gy over 26 weeks. Patients were given nivolumab as a 240 mg flat dose every two weeks and ipilimumab at 1 mg/kg every six weeks, with both drugs delivered intravenously. Cyclophosphamide 200 mg/m2 was given intravenously every two weeks, one day before each radiation and immunotherapy administration. Aspirin 300 mg was taken orally once daily by patients for four cycles, starting on cycle 1 day 1. Trial participants were not randomized into treatment groups. The translational analysis covered eight patients: three from the first dose cohort and the first five from the second dose cohort.

The starting material was PBMCs, obtained after low-dose radiotherapy plus immunotherapy. This receptor was obtained from a male donor with prostate cancer. This sequence uses TRBV20-1 and TRBJ1-6; the D gene remains uncertain. The nucleotides are TGCAGTGCTAGGCCCCTCCCGGCAAATTCACCCCTCCACTTT. It encodes CSARPLPANSPLHF.